The entry below gives a single TCR beta chain sequence along with its context. Antigen: not known. Next came a second PCR, run for about 6 to 12 cycles, which used a sample-barcoded 5' primer along with a J-beta primer mix. TCRdb fed the 5' RACE reads into MiXCR, producing one record per CDR3 protein. The data hold about 1.8 million distinct CDR3 sequences, with 40% to 55% observed a single time. In germline, CDR1 is DFQATT, CDR2 SNEGSKA (reference sequence). This CDR3 is 13 amino acids long. Between the trimmed V and J ends, which lost 3 bases and 9 bases, there was a span of 15 bases. This specimen belongs to a study of blood T cells in healthy people across ages. The study, taken as a whole, reports: Considered underestimates were the diversity estimates obtained from one million T cells. As age increased, TCR beta diversity per million T cells fell in a roughly linear fashion.

The V call is TRBV20-1, the J call TRBJ2-1; D might be TRBD1 (6 bases). The sample comprised blood. The clonotype originates from a woman in her forties in good health. The CDR3 is CSASQGIYLEQFF. In nucleotides, the CDR3 is TGCAGTGCTAGTCAGGGGATCTACCTTGAGCAGTTCTTC.